The next 23 T cell receptor beta chains were all read from a single sample in a study of T cells in Graves' hyperthyroidism and ophthalmopathy. There were TCR beta CDR3 regions amplified from RNA transcripts. TCR CDR3 underwent first-round RT-PCR with the HTBI primer set. TCRdb passed the multiplex PCR reads through MiXCR, listing each CDR3 protein once. The sample records 380,000 or so distinct CDR3 sequences, about 14% being singletons. Specimen: blood. The receptors shown here come from a woman in her 30s with Graves' hyperthyroidism.

This clonotype was detected many times. This chain uses TRBV30 with TRBJ1-5; D might be TRBD1 (5 bases). CDR3 size: 10 residues. The V gene lost 8 bases and the J gene lost 5 bases, with 7 bases spanning the gap. Germline CDR1 GTSNPN, CDR2 SVGIG (reference sequence). DNA of the CDR3: TGTGCCGGCAGGGATCAGCCCCAGCATTTT. This translates into CAGRDQPQHF.

This clonotype was observed a few times. The rearrangement joins TRBV6-1 to TRBJ1-5, with D uncertain. The CDR3 sequence is 13 residues long. V lost 4 bases to trimming and J lost 5 bases, with 9 bases between them. The V gene's germline CDR1 is MNHNS and CDR2 SASEGT. This chain's CDR3 is CASSVGAHQPQHF. Written as DNA, the CDR3 is TGTGCCAGCAGTGTGGGTGCCCATCAGCCCCAGCATTTT.

This clonotype appeared many times. The chain has TRBV6-1 and TRBJ2-7; no firm D call. Germline loops: CDR1 MNHNS, CDR2 SASEGT. V was clipped by 6 bases and J by 1 base, with 13 bases between them. The CDR3 is 14 amino acids. This CDR3 reads CASSPSGRSYEQYF. CDR3 DNA: TGTGCCAGCAGCCCTTCAGGCCGATCCTACGAGCAGTACTTC.

This chain links TRBV20-1 with TRBJ2-7; D remains ambiguous. The CDR3 totals 13 residues. V was clipped by 1 base and J by 2 bases, with 9 bases between them. Germline CDR1 and CDR2: DFQATT and SNEGSKA (reference sequence). In nucleotides, the CDR3 is TGCAGTGCTAGAGGTGAGACAACCTACGAGCAGTACTTC. As protein: CSARGETTYEQYF.

This clonotype was seen ten or more times. The chain employs TRBV20-1 and TRBJ2-7, with 8 bases identical to TRBD2. The CDR3 loop spans 16 amino acids. Trimming took 3 bases from V and 0 from J; bases not matched to a gene: 10. Germline CDR1 reads DFQATT; CDR2 reads SNEGSKA (reference sequence). The CDR3 loop is CSASISSGGSSYEQYF. CDR3 DNA sequence: TGCAGTGCTAGTATTTCCTCGGGGGGGAGCTCCTACGAGCAGTACTTC.

This clonotype was observed at least ten times. CDR3 bases: TGTGCCAGCAATCCCGGACCGAACGCCGAGCAGTACTTC. This translates into CASNPGPNAEQYF. This sequence joins TRBV2 and TRBJ2-7; D call uncertain. Trimming took 7 bases from V and 6 from J, leaving 16 bases between them. The CDR3 extends over 13 amino acids. Germline values: CDR1 SNHLY, CDR2 FYNNEI.

This clonotype was detected many times. V and J are TRBV29-1 and TRBJ1-1; 9 bases are shared with TRBD1. Germline loops: CDR1 SQVTM, CDR2 ANQGSEA. The junction had 12 bases not matched to a gene; V was cut back by 4 bases and J by 0 bases. This CDR3 is built from 17 residues. This chain's CDR3 is CSVVFLGTGKVNTEAFF. The CDR3 region has the DNA TGCAGCGTTGTTTTCCTCGGGACAGGGAAGGTGAACACTGAAGCTTTCTTT. Using reference TRBV29-1 and TRBJ1-1 for the parts outside the CDR3, the full variable domain is SAVISQKPSRDICQRGTSLTIQCQVDSQVTMMFWYRQQPGQSLTLIATANQGSEATYESGFVIDKFPISRPNLTFSTLTVSNMSPEDSSIYLCSVVFLGTGKVNTEAFFGQGTRLTVV.

This clonotype was seen more than once but under ten times. The V call is TRBV28, the J call TRBJ1-2, with TRBD1 matching over 10 bases. The trim removed 4 bases at V and 4 bases at J, leaving 3 bases unmatched. The length of the CDR3 is 14 residues. From germline, CDR1 is MDHEN and CDR2 SYDVKM. This CDR3 reads CASSSGQGSYGYTF. The CDR3 DNA follows: TGTGCCAGCAGTTCGGGACAGGGGTCCTATGGCTACACCTTC.

The sample holds many counts of this clonotype. V and J are TRBV6-1 and TRBJ2-7; D is perhaps TRBD2 (6 bases). The germline CDR1 and CDR2 sequences are MNHNS and SASEGT. Trimming left V 7 bases short and J 6 bases short, with 19 bases between. This CDR3 has 14 residues. CDR3 DNA: TGTGCCAGCACCGAAGGCGGGATTCCCAGCGAGCAGTACTTC. This gives the protein CASTEGGIPSEQYF.

The sample holds many counts of this clonotype. The chain is built from TRBV20-1 and TRBJ2-4, with D possibly TRBD2 on 5 matching bases. The CDR3 covers 12 residues. V lost 3 bases to trimming and J lost 9 bases, with 12 bases between them. The germline CDR1 and CDR2 sequences are DFQATT and SNEGSKA (reference sequence). The CDR3 coding sequence is TGCAGTGCTAGTCCGACTATCGGCATTCAGTACTTC. Residues: CSASPTIGIQYF.

This clonotype was observed a few times. The CDR3 is CASSYSTANYEQYF. The CDR3 DNA reads as TGTGCCAGCAGTTACTCGACTGCAAACTACGAGCAGTACTTC. The chain employs TRBV6-5 and TRBJ2-7; no reliable D call. Trimming cost V 0 bases and J 3 bases, with 9 bases left between them. Germline V gives CDR1 MNHEY, CDR2 SVGAGI. This CDR3 contains 14 residues.

At least ten counts were recorded for this clonotype. The V call is TRBV12-3 or TRBV12-4, the J call TRBJ1-1; the D gene is possibly TRBD1 (5 bases). V lost 3 bases, J lost 3 bases, and 17 bases lay in between. The CDR3 spans 16 residues. The CDR3 is CASSFESGGPDTEAFF. The CDR3 DNA reads as TGTGCCAGCAGTTTCGAGAGCGGGGGACCCGACACTGAAGCTTTCTTT.

This clonotype was recorded a few times. The chain carries TRBV5-1 and TRBJ2-7; 9 bases line up with TRBD1. The CDR3 extends over 15 amino acids. CDR1 SGHRS and CDR2 YFSETQ come from the germline V gene. J was trimmed by 6 bases and V by 5 bases; bases with no gene match: 12. Written as DNA, the CDR3 is TGCGCCAGCAGAAAAACCGGGACAGGGTTTGCCGAGCAGTACTTC. Amino acids: CASRKTGTGFAEQYF.

This clonotype was observed many times. The chain carries TRBV29-1 and TRBJ2-1, with D possibly matching TRBD2 (5 bases). Germline CDR1 and CDR2: SQVTM and ANQGSEA. CDR3 size: 11 residues. Trimming pared 6 bases from V and 3 bases from J, leaving 6 bases between. The CDR3 nucleotides are TGCAGCGTCCGGGACTACAATGAGCAGTTCTTC. This sequence encodes CSVRDYNEQFF.

This clonotype occurred many times. The genes are TRBV10-1 and TRBJ2-3, with D perhaps TRBD1 (6 bases). V lost 7 bases, J lost 2 bases, and 13 bases lay in between. Germline V gives CDR1 WNHNN, CDR2 SYGVQD (reference sequence). There are 14 residues in the CDR3. CDR3 protein: CASNQGQATDTQYF. CDR3 DNA: TGCGCCAGCAATCAGGGGCAGGCCACAGATACGCAGTATTTT.

The V call is TRBV2, the J call TRBJ2-1, with D possibly matching TRBD1 (5 bases). This CDR3 region has 14 residues. The germline V and J ends were trimmed by 6 bases and 5 bases, with 14 bases remaining between them. Germline V lookup: CDR1 SNHLY, CDR2 FYNNEI. The CDR3 sequence: CASRTGHLDNEQFF. The CDR3 DNA reads TGTGCCAGCAGGACCGGACACCTAGACAATGAGCAGTTCTTC.

Many counts were recorded for this clonotype. The CDR3 spells CASSFGPDQAFF. The CDR3 DNA sequence: TGTGCCAGCAGTTTCGGGCCAGATCAAGCTTTCTTT. This chain connects TRBV12-3 or TRBV12-4 to TRBJ1-1; unclear D gene. The CDR3 spans 12 residues. Trimming removed 3 bases at V and 9 bases at J, with 11 bases between.

This clonotype was counted only a few times. The gene calls are TRBV7-2 and TRBJ2-1; a possible D gene is TRBD2 (5 bases). The V and J ends lost 1 base and 5 bases respectively, with 12 bases between them. CDR1 is SGHTA, CDR2 FQGNSA, per germline. The CDR3 covers 15 residues. CDR3 sequence reads: CASSLDGKRNNEQFF. The CDR3, as DNA: TGTGCCAGCAGCTTAGACGGGAAGAGGAACAATGAGCAGTTCTTC.

This clonotype was seen repeatedly, ten times or more. The chain links TRBV20-1 to TRBJ2-7, with 7 bases identical to TRBD1. This CDR3 is 15 amino acids long. J was trimmed by 6 bases and V by 4 bases; bases with no gene match: 15. Germline V gives CDR1 DFQATT, CDR2 SNEGSKA (reference sequence). CDR3 residues: CSATRTGGLGSEQYF. The DNA for the CDR3 is TGCAGTGCTACAAGGACAGGCGGCTTGGGGAGCGAGCAGTACTTC.

This clonotype appeared a few times. The chain carries TRBV20-1 and TRBJ1-5, with 9 bases fitting TRBD1. CDR1 is DFQATT and CDR2 is SNEGSKA in the germline V gene (reference sequence). This CDR3 has 14 amino acids. The ends lost 5 bases at V and 5 bases at J; junction bases unmatched: 7. CDR3 loop: CSAWDREQYQPQHF. For the CDR3, the DNA is TGCAGTGCTTGGGACAGGGAGCAATATCAGCCCCAGCATTTT.

The sample holds a few counts of this clonotype. The rearrangement uses TRBV6-1 and TRBJ1-4; D is undetermined. Trimming left V 10 bases short and J 10 bases short, with 22 bases between. The CDR3 loop spans 14 amino acids. The V gene's germline CDR1 is MNHNS and CDR2 SASEGT. The CDR3 bases are TGTGCCAAACCGCCCTTGGTTAGGTGCGGAAAACTGTTTTTT. Protein sequence: CAKPPLVRCGKLFF.

The chain recombines TRBV30 with TRBJ2-2; D gene uncertain. Germline values: CDR1 GTSNPN, CDR2 SVGIG (reference sequence). Between the trimmed V and J ends, which lost 7 bases and 7 bases, there was a span of 13 bases. CDR3 length: 12 residues. The CDR3 nucleotides read TGTGCCTCACCCGTGGGCCACGGGGAGCTGTTTTTT. This codes for CASPVGHGELFF. Variable domain in full (rest from reference TRBV30 and TRBJ2-2): SQTIHQWPATLVQPVGSPLSLECTVEGTSNPNLYWYRQAAGRGLQLLFYSVGIGQISSEVPQNLSASRPQDRQFILSSKKLLLSDSGFYLCASPVGHGELFFGEGSRLTVL.

At least ten counts were recorded for this clonotype. V usage is TRBV9 and J usage is TRBJ1-2, with D maybe TRBD1 (6 bases). The CDR3 has 14 amino acids. Germline CDR1 reads SGDLS; CDR2 reads YYNGEE. V gave up 3 bases and J gave up 5 bases, with 14 bases separating them. In DNA form, the CDR3 reads TGTGCCAGCAGCGATACAGGGATCCCATATGGCTACACCTTC. Protein product: CASSDTGIPYGYTF.